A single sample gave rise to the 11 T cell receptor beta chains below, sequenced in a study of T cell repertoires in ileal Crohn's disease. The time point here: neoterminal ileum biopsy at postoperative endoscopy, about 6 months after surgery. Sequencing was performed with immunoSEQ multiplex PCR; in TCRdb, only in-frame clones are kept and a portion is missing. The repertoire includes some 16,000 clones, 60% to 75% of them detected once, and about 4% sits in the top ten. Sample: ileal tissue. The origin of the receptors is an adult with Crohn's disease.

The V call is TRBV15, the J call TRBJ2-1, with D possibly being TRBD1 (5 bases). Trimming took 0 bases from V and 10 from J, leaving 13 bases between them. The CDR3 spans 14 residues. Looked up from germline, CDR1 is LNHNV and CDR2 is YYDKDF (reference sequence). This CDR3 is CATSRDAGFWEQFF. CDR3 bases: TGTGCCACCAGCAGAGATGCAGGGTTTTGGGAGCAGTTCTTC.

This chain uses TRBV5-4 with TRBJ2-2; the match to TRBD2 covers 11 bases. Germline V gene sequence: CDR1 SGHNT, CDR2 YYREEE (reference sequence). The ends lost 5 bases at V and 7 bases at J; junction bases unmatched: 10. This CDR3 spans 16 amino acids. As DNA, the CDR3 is TGTGCCAGCAGTATGGGGACTAGCGGTAGACTCGGGGAGCTGTTTTTT. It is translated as CASSMGTSGRLGELFF.

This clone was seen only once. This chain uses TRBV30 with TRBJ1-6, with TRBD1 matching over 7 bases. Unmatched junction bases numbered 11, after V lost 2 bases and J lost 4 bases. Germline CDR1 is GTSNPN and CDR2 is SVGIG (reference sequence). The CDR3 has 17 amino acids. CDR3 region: CAWSTVGGPIYNSPLHF. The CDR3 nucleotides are TGTGCCTGGAGTACGGTAGGGGGCCCAATATATAATTCACCCCTCCACTTT. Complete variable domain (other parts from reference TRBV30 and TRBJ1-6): SQTIHQWPATLVQPVGSPLSLECTVEGTSNPNLYWYRQAAGRGLQLLFYSVGIGQISSEVPQNLSASRPQDRQFILSSKKLLLSDSGFYLCAWSTVGGPIYNSPLHFGNGTRLTVT.

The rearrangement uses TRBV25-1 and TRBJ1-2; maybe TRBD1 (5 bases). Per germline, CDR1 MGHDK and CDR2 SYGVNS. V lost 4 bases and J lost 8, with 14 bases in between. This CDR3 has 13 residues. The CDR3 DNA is TGTGCCAGCAGTGGCTTCGGGGGGGAGGGCTACACCTTC. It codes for CASSGFGGEGYTF.

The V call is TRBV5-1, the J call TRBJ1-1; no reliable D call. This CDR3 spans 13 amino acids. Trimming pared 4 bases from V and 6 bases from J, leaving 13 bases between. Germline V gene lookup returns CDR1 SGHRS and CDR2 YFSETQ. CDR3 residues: CASSEGLGSEAFF. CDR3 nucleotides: TGCGCCAGCAGCGAAGGACTTGGATCTGAAGCTTTCTTT.

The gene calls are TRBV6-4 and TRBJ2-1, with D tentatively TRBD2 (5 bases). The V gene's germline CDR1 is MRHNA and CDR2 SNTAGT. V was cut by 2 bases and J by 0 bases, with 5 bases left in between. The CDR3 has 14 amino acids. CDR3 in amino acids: CASSDGSSYNEQFF. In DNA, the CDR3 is TGTGCCAGCAGTGACGGGAGCTCCTACAATGAGCAGTTCTTC.

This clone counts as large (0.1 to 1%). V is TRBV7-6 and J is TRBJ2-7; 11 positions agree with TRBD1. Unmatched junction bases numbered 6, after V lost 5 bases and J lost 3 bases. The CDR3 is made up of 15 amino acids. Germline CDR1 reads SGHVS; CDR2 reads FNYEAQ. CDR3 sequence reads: CASSPGTGGNYEQYF. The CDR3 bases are TGTGCCAGCAGCCCCGGGACAGGGGGTAACTACGAGCAGTACTTC.

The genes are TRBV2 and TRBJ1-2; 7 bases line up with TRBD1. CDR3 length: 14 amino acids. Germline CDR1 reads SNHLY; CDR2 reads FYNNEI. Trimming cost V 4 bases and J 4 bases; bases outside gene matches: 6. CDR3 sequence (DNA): TGTGCCAGCAGTGCCGGACAGGTGATCTATGGCTACACCTTC. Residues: CASSAGQVIYGYTF.

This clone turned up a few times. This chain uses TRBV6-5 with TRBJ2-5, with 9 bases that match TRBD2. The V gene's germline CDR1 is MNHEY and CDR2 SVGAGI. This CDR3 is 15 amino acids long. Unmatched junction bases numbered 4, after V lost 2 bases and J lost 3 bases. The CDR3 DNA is TGTGCCAGCAGTTACACACGACTAGCGGAAGAGACCCAGTACTTC. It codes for CASSYTRLAEETQYF.

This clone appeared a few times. The CDR3 loop is CASSESRLGGNEQFF. The CDR3 DNA is TGTGCCAGCAGTGAATCCCGTTTAGGGGGCAATGAGCAGTTCTTC. This chain uses TRBV2 with TRBJ2-1; TRBD1 might be the D (6 bases). The V gene's germline CDR1 is SNHLY and CDR2 FYNNEI. CDR3 length: 15 residues. The V end was cut by 2 bases, the J end by 6 bases, with 14 bases between. The full variable domain, completed using reference TRBV2 and TRBJ2-1, is EPEVTQTPSHQVTQMGQEVILRCVPISNHLYFYWYRQILGQKVEFLVSFYNNEISEKSEIFDDQFSVERPDGSNFTLKIRSTKLEDSAMYFCASSESRLGGNEQFFGPGTRLTVL.

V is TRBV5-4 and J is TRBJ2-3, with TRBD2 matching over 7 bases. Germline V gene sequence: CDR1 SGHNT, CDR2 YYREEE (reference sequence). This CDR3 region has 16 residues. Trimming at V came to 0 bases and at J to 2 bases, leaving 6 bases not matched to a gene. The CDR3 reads CASSLAELATTDTQYF. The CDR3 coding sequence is TGTGCCAGCAGCTTGGCGGAACTAGCGACCACAGATACGCAGTATTTT.